What follows is one T cell receptor (beta chain) and its context. Its specific antigen is unknown. Per-base qualities were not stored, and no clone one base away is much larger. TCR CDR3 regions were amplified from genomic DNA by multiplex PCR using the deep immunoSEQ assay. Extracted genomic DNA from each cell subset was spread evenly across all wells of several immunoSEQ 96-well plates, with each plate serving as a replicate. Each replicate PCR for sorted subsets received around 200 ng genomic DNA, equal to roughly 33,000 T cell genomes. Purified libraries were quantified with a Qubit 3.0 fluorometer, sized on a Bioanalyzer 2100, and re-quantified with the KAPA Library Quantification kit. Each immunoSEQ 96-well plate was sequenced on its own single-read 150-cycle Illumina NextSeq 550 flow cell. The original methods were these. Because the immunoSEQ output held only junctional sequences and lacked quality scores, the filtering could not match the filtering applied to full-length reads. Sequences were annotated with PyIR, a Python wrapper for IgBLAST v1.9, using IMGT germline references to assign V/J genes and CDR3. Reads were filtered out if the reads had weak V/J assignments (E-value above 1e-6), no CDR3, stop codons, out-of-frame junctions, or ambiguous translated residues. V3J clonotypes were defined by identical inferred V gene, J gene, and CDR3 amino acid sequence. Percentage overlap between repertoires was computed as shared unique clonotypes divided by the size of the smaller repertoire. RTK rarefaction, the Chao1 estimator, and Recon v2.1 estimates of unobserved clonotypes were used to assess repertoire richness. OLGA was used to compute generation probabilities for all TCRbeta clonotypes that the gDNA method yielded from a handful of donors. Held by TCRdb, this immuneACCESS table contains in-frame sequences only and omits some clones. Under half of the omission traces to an unresolved V gene where checked; the cause of the rest is unknown. Clone size and the V and J calls come from that table; the DNA yielded D and trimming. The sample records 2.3 million or so clones, approximately 93% of which are singletons. Together, the top ten hold about 0.39% of the sample.

Trimming at the junction amounts to 5 bases on V and 5 bases on J, and the germline ends lie 9 bases apart. Its CDR3 holds 12 amino acids, cysteine through phenylalanine. Of the read, only the CDR3 DNA is kept; its 36 bases are in frame from base 1. Taken from the germline V gene, the CDR1 and CDR2 loops are SGHTA and FQGNSA. This record comes from a study of shared clonotypes between healthy human individuals (dated by TCRdb to about 2020). About the study as a whole: A couple of women and three men aged 18 to 49 years were included in the cohort. For each donor, three plates each were used for CD4 naive and CD4 memory, two plates were used for CD8 naive, and one plate was used for CD8 memory. The study deeply sequenced blood TCR repertoires of five healthy adults to estimate repertoire size and the extent of clonotype sharing between individuals. Libraries were prepared and TCR repertoires were sequenced by different laboratories using diverse techniques, in order to increase sequencing depth and limit assay-specific biases. Each donor's leukapheresis produced roughly between roughly 0.9 and 9 billion PBMCs.

The donors were healthy, HIV-negative adults with no recently reported acute infections or vaccinations. All donors were Caucasian adults living in Nashville, Tennessee, USA. CD4+ T cells were enriched through magnetic negative selection, after which naive cells were positively selected on CD45RA and the remaining negative fraction served as the memory subset. Blood was collected by leukapheresis, and PBMCs were isolated by Ficoll-Histopaque density gradient centrifugation and then cryopreserved in liquid nitrogen vapor phase. Purity and quantity of every magnetically sorted T cell population were checked by analytical flow cytometry. Genomic DNA was isolated from each sorted fraction and quantified by UV absorbance on a Nanodrop 2000c. What the authors observed across the whole study: Across a few donors, 4.5% to 6.5% of naive CD4, roughly 3.8% of naive CD8, roughly 2.2% of memory CD4, and approximately 0.4% of memory CD8 clonotypes were shared. Compared with non-shared clonotypes, clonotypes shared by all four sorted-subset donors had higher generation probabilities. Incomplete sequencing was indicated by rarefaction of sorted-subset datasets, despite the large sequencing depth. Larger estimated clonotype richness was generally found for naive subsets than for memory subsets. Sampling was restricted to blood, and TCR repertoires in tissue are likely to differ from TCR repertoires in blood. Based on pairwise subsampling, the degree of clonotype sharing among donors was expected to be affected by sequencing depth. The small number of donors limited the genetic and exposure-history diversity represented.

Material: naive CD4+ T cells from PBMCs. Per the publication, the cell subset or site label means: CD45RA+ positively selected. This TCR was recovered from a man aged 18 to 35 in good health. Some clones in this sample may be carry-over from other donors' samples. The chain uses TRBV7-2 and TRBJ2-5, with no confident D gene call. The CDR3 here reads CASSPPWETQYF. The sequenced DNA: TGTGCCAGCAGCCCCCCGTGGGAGACCCAGTACTTC.